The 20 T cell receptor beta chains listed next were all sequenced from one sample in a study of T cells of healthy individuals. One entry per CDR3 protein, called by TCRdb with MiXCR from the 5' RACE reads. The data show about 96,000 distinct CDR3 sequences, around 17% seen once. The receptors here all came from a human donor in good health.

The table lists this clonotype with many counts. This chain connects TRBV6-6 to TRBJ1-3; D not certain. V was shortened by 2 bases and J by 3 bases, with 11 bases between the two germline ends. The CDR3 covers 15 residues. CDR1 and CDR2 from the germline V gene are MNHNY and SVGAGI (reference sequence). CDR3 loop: CASSYREGFGNTIYF. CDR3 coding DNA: TGTGCCAGCAGTTACAGGGAGGGTTTTGGAAACACCATATATTTT.

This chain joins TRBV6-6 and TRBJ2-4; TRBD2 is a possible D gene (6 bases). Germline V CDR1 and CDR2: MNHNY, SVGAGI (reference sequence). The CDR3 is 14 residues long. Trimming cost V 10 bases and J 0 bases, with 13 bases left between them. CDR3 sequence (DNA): TGTGCCACCGTGGAGGGACTAGCCAAAAACATTCAGTACTTC. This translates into CATVEGLAKNIQYF.

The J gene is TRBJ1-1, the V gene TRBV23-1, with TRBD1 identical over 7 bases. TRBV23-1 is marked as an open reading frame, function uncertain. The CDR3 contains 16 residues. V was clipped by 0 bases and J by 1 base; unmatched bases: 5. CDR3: CASSQSPDRPNTEAFF. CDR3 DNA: TGCGCCAGCAGTCAATCTCCGGACAGGCCGAACACTGAAGCTTTCTTT.

The DNA of the CDR3 is TGCGCCAGCAGCTTGGCTCCTGGACAGGCGACTTACGAGCAGTACTTC. It encodes CASSLAPGQATYEQYF. V usage is TRBV5-1 and J usage is TRBJ2-7; TRBD1 matches at 7 bases. CDR1 is SGHRS, CDR2 YFSETQ, per germline. The CDR3 loop spans 16 amino acids. V trimming: 0 bases; J trimming: 4 bases; junction bases outside the gene matches: 10.

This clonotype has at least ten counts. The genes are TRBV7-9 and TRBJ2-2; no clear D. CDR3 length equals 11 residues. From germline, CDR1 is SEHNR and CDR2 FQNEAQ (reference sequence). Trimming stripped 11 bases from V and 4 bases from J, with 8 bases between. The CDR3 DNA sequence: TGTGCCGACCGGGCCACCGGGGAGCTGTTTTTT. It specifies CADRATGELFF.

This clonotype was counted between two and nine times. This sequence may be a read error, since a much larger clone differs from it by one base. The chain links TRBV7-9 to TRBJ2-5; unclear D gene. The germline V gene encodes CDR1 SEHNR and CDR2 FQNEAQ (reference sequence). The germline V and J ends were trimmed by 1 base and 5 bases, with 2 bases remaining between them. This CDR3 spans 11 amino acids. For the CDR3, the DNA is TGTGCCAGCAGCTTAGACGAGACCCAGTACTTC. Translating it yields CASSLDETQYF.

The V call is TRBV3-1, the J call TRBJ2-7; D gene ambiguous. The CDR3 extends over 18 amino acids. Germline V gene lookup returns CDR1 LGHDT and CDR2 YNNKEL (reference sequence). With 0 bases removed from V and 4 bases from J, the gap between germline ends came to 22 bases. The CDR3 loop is CASSQEALREYPVYEQYF. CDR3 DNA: TGTGCCAGCAGCCAAGAGGCCCTCCGAGAGTACCCCGTTTACGAGCAGTACTTC.

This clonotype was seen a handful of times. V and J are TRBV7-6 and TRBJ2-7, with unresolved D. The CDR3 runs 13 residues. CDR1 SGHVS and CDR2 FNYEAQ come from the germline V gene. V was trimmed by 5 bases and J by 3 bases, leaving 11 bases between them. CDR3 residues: CASSLEIGYEQYF. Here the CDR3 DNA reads TGTGCCAGCAGCCTAGAAATCGGCTACGAGCAGTACTTC.

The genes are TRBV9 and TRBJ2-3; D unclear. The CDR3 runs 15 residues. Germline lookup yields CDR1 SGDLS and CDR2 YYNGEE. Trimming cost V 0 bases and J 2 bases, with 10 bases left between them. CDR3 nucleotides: TGTGCCAGCAGCGTAGTTCAAGCCCCCACAGATACGCAGTATTTT. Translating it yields CASSVVQAPTDTQYF.

CDR3 sequence reads: CASRLRTGLTGELFF. In nucleotides, the CDR3 is TGTGCCAGCAGACTTCGGACAGGCCTCACCGGGGAGCTGTTTTTT. The chain recombines TRBV28 with TRBJ2-2; 7 bases are shared with TRBD1. CDR3 size: 15 residues. Germline trimming cut 6 bases from V and 4 bases from J; bases unmatched to any gene: 8. The germline V gene encodes CDR1 MDHEN and CDR2 SYDVKM.

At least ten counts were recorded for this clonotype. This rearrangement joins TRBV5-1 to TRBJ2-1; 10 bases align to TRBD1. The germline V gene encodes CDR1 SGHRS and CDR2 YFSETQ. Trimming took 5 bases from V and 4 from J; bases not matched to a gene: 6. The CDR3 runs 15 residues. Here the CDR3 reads CASRRGTGEYNEQFF. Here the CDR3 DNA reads TGCGCCAGCAGACGCGGGACAGGGGAATACAATGAGCAGTTCTTC.

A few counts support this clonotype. CDR3 in DNA: TGCGCCAGCAGCCTGGGACAGGGGAGTATCCAAGAGACCCAGTACTTC. Amino acids: CASSLGQGSIQETQYF. The V and J genes are TRBV5-1 and TRBJ2-5; TRBD1 matches at 10 bases. Germline loops: CDR1 SGHRS, CDR2 YFSETQ. CDR3 size: 16 residues. With V trimmed by 4 bases and J by 1 base, 7 bases remained unmatched.

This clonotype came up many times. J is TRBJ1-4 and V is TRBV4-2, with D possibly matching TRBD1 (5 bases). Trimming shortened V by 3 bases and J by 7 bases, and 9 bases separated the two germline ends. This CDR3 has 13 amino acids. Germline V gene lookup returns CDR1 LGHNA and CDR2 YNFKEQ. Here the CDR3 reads CASSQGVREKLFF. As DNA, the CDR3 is TGTGCCAGCAGCCAGGGGGTTCGTGAAAAACTGTTTTTT.

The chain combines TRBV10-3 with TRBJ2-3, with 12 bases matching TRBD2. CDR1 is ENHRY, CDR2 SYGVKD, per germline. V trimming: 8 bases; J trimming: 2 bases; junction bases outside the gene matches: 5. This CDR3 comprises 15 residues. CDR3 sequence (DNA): TGTGCCATCGGGGGACTAGCGGGCACCACAGATACGCAGTATTTT. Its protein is CAIGGLAGTTDTQYF.

For the CDR3, the DNA is TGTGCCAGCAGCCTACGGCCAGATACGCAGTATTTT. This gives the protein CASSLRPDTQYF. The chain joins TRBV28 to TRBJ2-3, with D hard to call. With 6 bases removed from V and 4 bases from J, the gap between germline ends came to 8 bases. The CDR3 has 12 residues. Germline assignment: CDR1 MDHEN and CDR2 SYDVKM.

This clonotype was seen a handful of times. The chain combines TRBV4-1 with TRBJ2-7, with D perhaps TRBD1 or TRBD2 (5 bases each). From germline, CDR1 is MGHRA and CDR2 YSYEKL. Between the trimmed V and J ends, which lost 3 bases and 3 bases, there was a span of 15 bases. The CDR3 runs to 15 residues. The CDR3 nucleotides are TGCGCCAGCAGCCAGGCCGGGACGGGAAGCTACGAGCAGTACTTC. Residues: CASSQAGTGSYEQYF.

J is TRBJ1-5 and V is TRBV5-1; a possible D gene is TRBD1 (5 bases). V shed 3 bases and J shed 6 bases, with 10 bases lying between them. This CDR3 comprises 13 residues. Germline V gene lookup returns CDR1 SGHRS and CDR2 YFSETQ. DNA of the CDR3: TGCGCCAGCAGCTACCACAGGTCTCAGCCCCAGCATTTT. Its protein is CASSYHRSQPQHF. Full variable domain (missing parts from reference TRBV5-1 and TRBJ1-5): KAGVTQTPRYLIKTRGQQVTLSCSPISGHRSVSWYQQTPGQGLQFLFEYFSETQRNKGNFPGRFSGRQFSNSRSEMNVSTLELGDSALYLCASSYHRSQPQHFGDGTRLSIL.

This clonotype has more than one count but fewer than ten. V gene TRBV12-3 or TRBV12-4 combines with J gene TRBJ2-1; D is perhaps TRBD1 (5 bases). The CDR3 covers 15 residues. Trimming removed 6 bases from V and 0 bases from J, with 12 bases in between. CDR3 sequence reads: CASRQTDSSYNEQFF. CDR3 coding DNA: TGTGCCAGCAGACAGACAGATAGCTCCTACAATGAGCAGTTCTTC.

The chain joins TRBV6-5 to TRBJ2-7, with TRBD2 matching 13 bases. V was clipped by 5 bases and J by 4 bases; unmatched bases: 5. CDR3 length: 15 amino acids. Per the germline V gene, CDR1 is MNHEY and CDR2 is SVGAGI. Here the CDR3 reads CASSSPGLAGYEQYF. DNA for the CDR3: TGTGCCAGCAGTAGTCCGGGACTAGCGGGGTACGAGCAGTACTTC.

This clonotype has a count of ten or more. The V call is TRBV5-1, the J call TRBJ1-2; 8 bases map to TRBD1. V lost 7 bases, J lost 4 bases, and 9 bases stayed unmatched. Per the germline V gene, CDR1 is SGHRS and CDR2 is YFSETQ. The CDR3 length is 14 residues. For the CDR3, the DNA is TGCGCCAGCGGCGTTGGGACAGGAACCTATGGCTACACCTTC. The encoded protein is CASGVGTGTYGYTF.